This TCR beta chain was observed in a study of T cell responses to AZD1222 COVID-19 vaccine. CDR1 is SEHNR, CDR2 FQNEAQ, per germline (reference sequence). The CDR3 consists of 14 residues. V lost 8 bases, J lost 4 bases, and 15 bases lay in between. Sequencing was performed with immunoSEQ multiplex PCR; in TCRdb, only in-frame clones are kept and a portion is missing. The data show approximately 100,000 clones, roughly nine tenths seen once. The sequencing here drew on peripheral blood, taken on day 0 of AZD1222 vaccination. This rearrangement joins TRBV7-9 to TRBJ1-5; tentatively, D is TRBD1 (6 bases). This TCR was sampled from an adult in good health. The CDR3, as DNA: TGTGCCAGCTCCAGACAGGCAGATAATCAGCCCCAGCATTTT. Encoded protein: CASSRQADNQPQHF.